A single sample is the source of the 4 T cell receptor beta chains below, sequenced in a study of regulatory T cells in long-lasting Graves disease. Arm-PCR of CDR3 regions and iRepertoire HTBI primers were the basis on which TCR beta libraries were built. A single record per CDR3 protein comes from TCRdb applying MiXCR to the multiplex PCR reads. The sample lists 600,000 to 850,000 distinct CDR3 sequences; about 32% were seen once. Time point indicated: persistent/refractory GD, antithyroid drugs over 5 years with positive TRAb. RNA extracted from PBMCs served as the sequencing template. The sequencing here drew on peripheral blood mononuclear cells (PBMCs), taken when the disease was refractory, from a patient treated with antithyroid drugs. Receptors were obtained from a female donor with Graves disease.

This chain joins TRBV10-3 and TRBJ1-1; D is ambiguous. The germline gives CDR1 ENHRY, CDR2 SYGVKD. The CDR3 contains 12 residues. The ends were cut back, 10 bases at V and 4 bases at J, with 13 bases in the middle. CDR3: CASASRPTEAFF. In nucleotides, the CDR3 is TGTGCCAGTGCCTCTCGTCCCACTGAAGCTTTCTTT.

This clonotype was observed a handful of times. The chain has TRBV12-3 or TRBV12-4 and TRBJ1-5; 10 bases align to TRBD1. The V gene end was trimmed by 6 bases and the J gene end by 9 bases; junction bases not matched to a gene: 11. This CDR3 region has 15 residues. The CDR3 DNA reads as TGTGCCAGCAGGGGGGGGACAGGGGTCCTGGGGCCCCAGCATTTT. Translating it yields CASRGGTGVLGPQHF.

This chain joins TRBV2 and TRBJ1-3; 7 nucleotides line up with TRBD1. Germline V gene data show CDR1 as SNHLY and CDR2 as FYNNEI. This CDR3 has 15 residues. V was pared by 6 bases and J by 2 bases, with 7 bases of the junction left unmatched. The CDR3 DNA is TGTGCCAGCAGCCCCGAGGGGGCGGCTGGAAACACCATATATTTT. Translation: CASSPEGAAGNTIYF.

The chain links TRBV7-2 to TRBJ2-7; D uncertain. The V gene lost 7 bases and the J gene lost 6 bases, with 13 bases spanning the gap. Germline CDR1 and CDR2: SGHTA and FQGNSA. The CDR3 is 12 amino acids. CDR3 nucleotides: TGTGCCAGCACCTTTGGCGGAGTCGAGCAGTACTTC. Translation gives CASTFGGVEQYF.